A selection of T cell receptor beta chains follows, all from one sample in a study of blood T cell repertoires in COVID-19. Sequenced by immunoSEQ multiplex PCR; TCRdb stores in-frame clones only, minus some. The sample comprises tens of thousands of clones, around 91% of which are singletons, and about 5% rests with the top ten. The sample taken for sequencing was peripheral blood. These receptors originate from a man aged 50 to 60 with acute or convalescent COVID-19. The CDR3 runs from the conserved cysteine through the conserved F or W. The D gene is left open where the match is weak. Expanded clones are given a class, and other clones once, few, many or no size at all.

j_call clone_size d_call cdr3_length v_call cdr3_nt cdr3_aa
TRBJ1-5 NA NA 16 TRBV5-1 TGCGCCAGCAGCTTGGACGGACACAATAGCAATCAGCCCCAGCATTTT CASSLDGHNSNQPQHF
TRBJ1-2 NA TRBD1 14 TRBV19 TGTGCCAGTAGTCCAGAGGGACAGCAGGGCGGCTACACCTTC CASSPEGQQGGYTF
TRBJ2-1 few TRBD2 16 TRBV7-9 TGTGCCAGCAGCTCCAGACTACGGGAGGTTAACAATGAGCAGTTCTTC CASSSRLREVNNEQFF
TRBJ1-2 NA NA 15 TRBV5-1 TGCGCCAGCAGCTTGCTGCCCCTACGGGGCTATGGCTACACCTTC CASSLLPLRGYGYTF
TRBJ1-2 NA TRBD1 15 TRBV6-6 TGTGCCAGCAGTCGATCCGGGACAGGGAACTATGGCTACACCTTC CASSRSGTGNYGYTF
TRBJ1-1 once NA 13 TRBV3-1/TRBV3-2 TGTGCCAGCAGCAATACAGGGACCCTTGAAGCTTTCTTT CASSNTGTLEAFF
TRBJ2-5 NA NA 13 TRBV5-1 TGCGCCAGCAGCCCCATCGGGGGAGAGACCCAGTACTTC CASSPIGGETQYF
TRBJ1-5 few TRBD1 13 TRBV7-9 TGTGCCAGCAGCCCAGGGGGACATCAGCCCCAGCATTTT CASSPGGHQPQHF
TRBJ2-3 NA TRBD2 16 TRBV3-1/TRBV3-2 TGTGCCAGCAGCCACCTAACTAGCGGGAGAGGGGATACGCAGTATTTT CASSHLTSGRGDTQYF
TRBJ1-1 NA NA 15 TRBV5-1 TGCGCCAGCTCCCTAGAGGGACACCCGAACACTGAAGCTTTCTTT CASSLEGHPNTEAFF
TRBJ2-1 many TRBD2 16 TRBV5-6 TGTGCCAGCAGCTTGACTCTCCCGGGACTAGCGAATGAGCAGTTCTTC CASSLTLPGLANEQFF
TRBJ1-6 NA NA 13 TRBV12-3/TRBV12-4 TGTGCCAGCAGTTTCAGTCTTAATTCACCCCTCCACTTT CASSFSLNSPLHF
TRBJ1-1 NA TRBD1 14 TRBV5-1 TGCGCCAGCAGCAGGGACAGGGGATCCACTGAAGCTTTCTTT CASSRDRGSTEAFF
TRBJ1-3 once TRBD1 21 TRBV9 TGTGCCAGCAGCTCACTCAACGCGGGACAGGGGGTGATAACTCCTGGAAACACCATATATTTT CASSSLNAGQGVITPGNTIYF
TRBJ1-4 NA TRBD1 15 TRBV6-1 TGTGCCAGCAGTGAAGTCGGGGACAGGGGAGAAAAACTGTTTTTT CASSEVGDRGEKLFF
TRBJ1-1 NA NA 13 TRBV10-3 TGTGCCATCACCGGACAGACGAACACTGAAGCTTTCTTT CAITGQTNTEAFF
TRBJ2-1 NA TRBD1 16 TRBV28 TGTGCCAGCAGTTCTGACAGGGGCCTCTCCTACAATGAGCAGTTCTTC CASSSDRGLSYNEQFF
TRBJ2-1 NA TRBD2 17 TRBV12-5 TGTGCTAGTGGTTTGGTAGGATTGGCTAGCGGAGACAATGAGCAGTTCTTC CASGLVGLASGDNEQFF
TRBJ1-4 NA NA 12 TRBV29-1 TGCAGCGTTGAAGATCGGGGTGAAAAACTGTTTTTT CSVEDRGEKLFF
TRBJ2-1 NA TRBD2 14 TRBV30 TGTGCCTTAGCGGGAGTCCCAACCTACAATGAGCAGTTCTTC CALAGVPTYNEQFF
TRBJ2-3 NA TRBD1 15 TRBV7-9 TGTGCCAGCAGCTTCTACCAGGGGGCGACCGATACGCAGTATTTT CASSFYQGATDTQYF
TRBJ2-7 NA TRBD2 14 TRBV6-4 TGTGCCAGCAGCGATCCGGGACTAGCCTACGAGCAGTACTTC CASSDPGLAYEQYF
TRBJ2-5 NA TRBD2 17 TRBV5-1 TGCGCCAGCAGCTTGGCGGGGACTAGCGGGCCTCAAGAGACCCAGTACTTC CASSLAGTSGPQETQYF
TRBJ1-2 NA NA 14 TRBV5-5 TGTGCCAGCAGCTCACCGAGGGAGAACTATGGCTACACCTTC CASSSPRENYGYTF
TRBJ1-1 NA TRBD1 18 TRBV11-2 TGTGCCAGCAGCTTAGTACTGGGACAGGGGGTAGCGAACACTGAAGCTTTCTTT CASSLVLGQGVANTEAFF
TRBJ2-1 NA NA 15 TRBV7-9 TGTGCCAGCAGCTTCAGGGTCTTCTCCTACAATGAGCAGTTCTTC CASSFRVFSYNEQFF
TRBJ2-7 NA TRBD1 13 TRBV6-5 TGTGCCAGCAGGCTTGGACAGGGAGGCGAGCAGTACTTC CASRLGQGGEQYF
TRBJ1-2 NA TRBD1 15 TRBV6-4 TGTGCCAGCAGTCCGAAACCGACAGGGGGTATTGGCTACACCTTC CASSPKPTGGIGYTF
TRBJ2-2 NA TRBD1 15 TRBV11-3 TGTGCCAGCAGCGCCGACAGGGGGCGGACCGGGGAGCTGTTTTTT CASSADRGRTGELFF
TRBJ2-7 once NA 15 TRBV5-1 TGCGCCAGCAGCTTGTTGGGGGCTGGCTCCTACGAGCAGTACTTC CASSLLGAGSYEQYF
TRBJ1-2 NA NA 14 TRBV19 TGTGCCAGTAGTATGAGCTCTGACTCCTATGGCTACACCTTC CASSMSSDSYGYTF
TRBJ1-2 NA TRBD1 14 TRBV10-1 TGCGCCAGCACCTTGGGACAGGGGGTAGGTGGCTACACCTTC CASTLGQGVGGYTF
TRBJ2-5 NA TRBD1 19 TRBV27 TGTGCCAGCAGTTTAATCCCGCCTTCCGGGACAGGGGTGAGAGAGACCCAGTACTTC CASSLIPPSGTGVRETQYF
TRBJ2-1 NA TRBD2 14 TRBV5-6 TGTGCCAGCAGCTTGAGTGATAGCGGGTATGAGCAGTTCTTC CASSLSDSGYEQFF
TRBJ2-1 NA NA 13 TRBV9 TGTGCCAGCAGCGTAGATGGTCACGGTGAGCAGTTCTTC CASSVDGHGEQFF
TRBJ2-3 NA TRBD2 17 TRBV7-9 TGTGCCAGCAGCGCCGGACGGGGGGACCTATTCACAGATACGCAGTATTTT CASSAGRGDLFTDTQYF
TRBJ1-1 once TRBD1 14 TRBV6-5 TGTGCCAGCAGCCGGGACAGGCGGGACACTGAAGCTTTCTTT CASSRDRRDTEAFF
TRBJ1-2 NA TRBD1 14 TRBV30 TGTGCCTTTCCGGGACAGATACAAAACTATGGCTACACCTTC CAFPGQIQNYGYTF
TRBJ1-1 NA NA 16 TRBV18 TGTGCCAGCTCACAAGGTGTTTTATTGGGAGGCACTGAAGCTTTCTTT CASSQGVLLGGTEAFF
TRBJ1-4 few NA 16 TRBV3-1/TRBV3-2 TGTGCCAGCAGCCATAGGCAGGGTGGAACTAATGAAAAACTGTTTTTT CASSHRQGGTNEKLFF
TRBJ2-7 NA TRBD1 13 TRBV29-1 TGCAGCGTCCCGGGACAGGGGGGAGGCGAGCAGTACTTC CSVPGQGGGEQYF
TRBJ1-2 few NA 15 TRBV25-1 TGTGCCAGTAGTAGGGACTCCGGTATTTTCTATGGCTACACCTTC CASSRDSGIFYGYTF
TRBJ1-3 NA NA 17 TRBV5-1 TGCGCCAGCAGCTTGGGGCCCGGACTGGGCTCTGGAAACACCATATATTTT CASSLGPGLGSGNTIYF
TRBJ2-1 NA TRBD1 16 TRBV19 TGTGCCAGTAGTATACAGGCCGGACAGGGTGGCAATGAGCAGTTCTTC CASSIQAGQGGNEQFF
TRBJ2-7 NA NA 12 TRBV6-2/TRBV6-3 TGTGCCAGCAGTTACAGGGGCGACGAGCAGTACTTC CASSYRGDEQYF
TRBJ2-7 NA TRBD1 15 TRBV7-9 TGTGCCAGCAGCAATCCCGGGACAGGGAGGGACGAGCAGTACTTC CASSNPGTGRDEQYF
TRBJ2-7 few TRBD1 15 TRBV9 TGTGCCAGCAGCGCCGAACAGGGGCCCTCCTACGAGCAGTACTTC CASSAEQGPSYEQYF
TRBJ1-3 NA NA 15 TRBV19 TGTGCCAGTAGTATTTCGACAGCTCCTGGAAACACCATATATTTT CASSISTAPGNTIYF